Below, one T cell receptor (beta chain) is given with its context. V was cut by 11 bases and J by 6 bases, with 14 bases left in between. The CDR3 covers 12 residues. In germline, CDR1 is SEHNR, CDR2 FQNEAQ (reference sequence). The data were taken from a study of T cells after yellow fever vaccination. TCRdb independently ran MiXCR on the 5' RACE reads; one entry per CDR3 protein. The table has 100,000 to 150,000 distinct CDR3 sequences, approximately 9% seen once. The V gene is TRBV7-9, the J gene TRBJ2-1, with D perhaps matching TRBD1 or TRBD2 (5 bases each). The TCR was taken from a man younger than 30 who received the YFV17D yellow fever vaccine. Sequenced material: CD8+ T cells sorted from PBMCs, taken on the day of the yellow fever booster vaccination. The CDR3 protein is CAGRDPLNEQFF. The CDR3 DNA reads TGTGCCGGCCGGGACCCACTCAATGAGCAGTTCTTC.